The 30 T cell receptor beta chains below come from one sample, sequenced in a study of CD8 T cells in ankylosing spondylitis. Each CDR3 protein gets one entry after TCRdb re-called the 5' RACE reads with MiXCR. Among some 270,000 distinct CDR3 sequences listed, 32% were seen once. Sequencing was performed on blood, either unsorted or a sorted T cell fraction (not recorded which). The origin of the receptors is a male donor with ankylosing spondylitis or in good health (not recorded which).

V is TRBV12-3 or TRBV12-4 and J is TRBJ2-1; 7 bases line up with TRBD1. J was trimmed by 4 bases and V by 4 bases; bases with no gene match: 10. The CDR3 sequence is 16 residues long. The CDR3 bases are TGTGCCAGCAGTTCGGCGCTCGGGACAGCTTACAATGAGCAGTTCTTC. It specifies CASSSALGTAYNEQFF.

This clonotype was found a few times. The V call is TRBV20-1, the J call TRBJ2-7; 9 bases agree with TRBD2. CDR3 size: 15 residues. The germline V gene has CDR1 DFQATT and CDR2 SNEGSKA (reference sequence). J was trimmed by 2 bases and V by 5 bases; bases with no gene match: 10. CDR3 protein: CSAPDSGGPTYEQYF. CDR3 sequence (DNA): TGCAGTGCTCCAGATAGCGGGGGACCCACCTACGAGCAGTACTTC.

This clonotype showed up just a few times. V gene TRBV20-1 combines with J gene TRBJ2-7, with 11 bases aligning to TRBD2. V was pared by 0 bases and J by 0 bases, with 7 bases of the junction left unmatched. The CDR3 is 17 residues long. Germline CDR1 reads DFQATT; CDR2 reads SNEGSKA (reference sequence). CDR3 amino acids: CSARDELAGGFSYEQYF. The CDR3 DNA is TGCAGTGCTAGAGATGAGCTAGCGGGGGGCTTCTCCTACGAGCAGTACTTC.

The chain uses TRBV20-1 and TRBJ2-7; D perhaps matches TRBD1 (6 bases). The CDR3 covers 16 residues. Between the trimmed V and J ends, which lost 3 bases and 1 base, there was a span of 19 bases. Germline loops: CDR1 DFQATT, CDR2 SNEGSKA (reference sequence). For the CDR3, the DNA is TGCAGTGCTAGTGACCCCGGCAGGGGCCTGTCCTACGAGCAGTACTTC. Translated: CSASDPGRGLSYEQYF.

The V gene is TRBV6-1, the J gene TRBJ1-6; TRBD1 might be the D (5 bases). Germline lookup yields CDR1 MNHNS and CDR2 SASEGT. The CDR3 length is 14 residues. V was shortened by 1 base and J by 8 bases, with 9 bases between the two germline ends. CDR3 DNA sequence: TGTGCCAGCAGTGAAGGCCCAGGGCATTCACCCCTCCACTTT. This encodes CASSEGPGHSPLHF.

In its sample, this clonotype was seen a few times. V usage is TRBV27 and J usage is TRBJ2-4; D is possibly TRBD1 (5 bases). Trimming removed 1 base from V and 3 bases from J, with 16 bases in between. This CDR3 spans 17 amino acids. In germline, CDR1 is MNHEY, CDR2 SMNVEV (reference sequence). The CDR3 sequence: CASSLWGGRVGKNIQYF. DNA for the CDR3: TGTGCCAGCAGTTTATGGGGCGGAAGGGTAGGCAAAAACATTCAGTACTTC.

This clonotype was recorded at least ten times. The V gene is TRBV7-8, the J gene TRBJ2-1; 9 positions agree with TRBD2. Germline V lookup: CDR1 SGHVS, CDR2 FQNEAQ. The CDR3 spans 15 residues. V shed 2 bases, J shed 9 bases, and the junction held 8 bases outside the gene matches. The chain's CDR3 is CASSLRSGGTGEQFF. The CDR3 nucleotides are TGTGCCAGCAGCTTACGCAGCGGGGGGACCGGTGAGCAGTTCTTC.

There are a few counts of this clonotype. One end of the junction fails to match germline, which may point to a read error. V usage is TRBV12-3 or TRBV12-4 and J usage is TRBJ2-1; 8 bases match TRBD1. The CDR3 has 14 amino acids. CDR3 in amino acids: CASSSGQGPGFGIF. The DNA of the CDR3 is TGTGCCAGCAGTTCCGGACAGGGACCAGGCTTTGGGATCTTC.

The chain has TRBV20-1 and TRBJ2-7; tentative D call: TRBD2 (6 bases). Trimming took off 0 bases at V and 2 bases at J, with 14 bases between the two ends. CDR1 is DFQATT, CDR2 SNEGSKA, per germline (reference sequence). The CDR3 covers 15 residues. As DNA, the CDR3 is TGCAGTGCTAGAGATTGGCGGGGCGCTCCCTACGAGCAGTACTTC. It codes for CSARDWRGAPYEQYF.

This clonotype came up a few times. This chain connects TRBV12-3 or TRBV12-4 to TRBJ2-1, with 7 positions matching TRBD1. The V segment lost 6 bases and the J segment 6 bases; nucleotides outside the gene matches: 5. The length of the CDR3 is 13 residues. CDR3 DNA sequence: TGTGCCAGCAGAAAGGGGGCTGGCAATGAGCAGTTCTTC. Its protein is CASRKGAGNEQFF.

The CDR3 here is CSARDQSSVGDTQYF. Written as DNA, the CDR3 is TGCAGTGCTAGAGATCAGTCTTCAGTCGGAGATACGCAGTATTTT. The rearrangement joins TRBV20-1 to TRBJ2-3; D call uncertain. Germline V gene sequence: CDR1 DFQATT, CDR2 SNEGSKA (reference sequence). The CDR3 is 15 residues long. V lost 0 bases to trimming and J lost 5 bases, with 15 bases between them.

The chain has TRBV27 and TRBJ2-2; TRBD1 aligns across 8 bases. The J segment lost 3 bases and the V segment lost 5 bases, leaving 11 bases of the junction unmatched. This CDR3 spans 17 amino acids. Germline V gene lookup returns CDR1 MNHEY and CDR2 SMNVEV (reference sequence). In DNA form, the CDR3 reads TGTGCCAGCAGTCCTCGGACAGGGAAGATATACACCGGGGAGCTGTTTTTT. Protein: CASSPRTGKIYTGELFF.

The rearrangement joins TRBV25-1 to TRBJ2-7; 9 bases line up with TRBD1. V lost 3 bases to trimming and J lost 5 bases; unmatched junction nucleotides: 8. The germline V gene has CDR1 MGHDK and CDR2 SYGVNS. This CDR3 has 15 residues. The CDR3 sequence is CASSDPSGTGNEQYF. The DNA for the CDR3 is TGTGCCAGCAGTGACCCGTCCGGGACAGGGAACGAGCAGTACTTC.

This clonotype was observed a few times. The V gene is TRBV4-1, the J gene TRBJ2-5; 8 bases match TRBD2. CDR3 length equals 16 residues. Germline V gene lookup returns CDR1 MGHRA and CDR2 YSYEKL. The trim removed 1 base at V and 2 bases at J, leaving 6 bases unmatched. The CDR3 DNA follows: TGCGCCAGCAGCCAAGGGGATAGCGGGGTTCAAGAGACCCAGTACTTC. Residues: CASSQGDSGVQETQYF.

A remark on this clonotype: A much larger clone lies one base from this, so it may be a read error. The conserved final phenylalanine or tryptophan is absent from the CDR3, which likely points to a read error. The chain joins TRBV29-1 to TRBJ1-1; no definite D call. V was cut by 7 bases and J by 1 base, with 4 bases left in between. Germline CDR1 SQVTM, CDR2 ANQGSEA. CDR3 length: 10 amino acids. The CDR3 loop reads CSGRNTEAFL. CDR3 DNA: TGCAGCGGGAGGAACACTGAAGCTTTCCTT.

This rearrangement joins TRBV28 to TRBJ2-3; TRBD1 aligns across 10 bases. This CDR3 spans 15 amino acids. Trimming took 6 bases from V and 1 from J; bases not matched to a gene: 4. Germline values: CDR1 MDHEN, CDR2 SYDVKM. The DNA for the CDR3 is TGTGCCAGCAGCCGCGGGACAGGGGGCACAGATACGCAGTATTTT. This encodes CASSRGTGGTDTQYF.

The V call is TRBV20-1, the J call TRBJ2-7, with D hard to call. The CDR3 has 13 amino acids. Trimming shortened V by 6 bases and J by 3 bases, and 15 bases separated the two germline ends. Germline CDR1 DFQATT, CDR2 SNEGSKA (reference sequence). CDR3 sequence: CSAQHTEHYEQYF. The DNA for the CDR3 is TGCAGTGCCCAACATACAGAACACTACGAGCAGTACTTC.

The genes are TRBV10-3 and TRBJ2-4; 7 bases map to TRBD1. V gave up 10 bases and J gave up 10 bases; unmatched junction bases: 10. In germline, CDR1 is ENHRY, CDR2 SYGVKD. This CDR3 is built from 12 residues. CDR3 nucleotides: TGTGCCACCGGCGACAGACAGGGTATTCAGTACTTC. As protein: CATGDRQGIQYF.

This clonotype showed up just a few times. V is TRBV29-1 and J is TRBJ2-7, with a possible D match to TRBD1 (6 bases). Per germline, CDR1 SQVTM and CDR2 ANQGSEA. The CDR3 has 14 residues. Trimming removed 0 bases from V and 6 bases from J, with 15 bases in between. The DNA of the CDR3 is TGCAGCGTTGAAGATGGCAGGGGAAGAGGCGAGCAGTACTTC. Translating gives CSVEDGRGRGEQYF.

CDR3 sequence reads: CSALIEQGFTDTQYF. CDR3 in DNA: TGCAGTGCCTTGATAGAACAGGGATTCACAGATACGCAGTATTTT. V and J are TRBV20-1 and TRBJ2-3; D possibly corresponds to TRBD1 (6 bases). Germline CDR1 DFQATT, CDR2 SNEGSKA (reference sequence). This CDR3 is 15 amino acids long. Trimming left V 6 bases short and J 2 bases short, with 18 bases between.

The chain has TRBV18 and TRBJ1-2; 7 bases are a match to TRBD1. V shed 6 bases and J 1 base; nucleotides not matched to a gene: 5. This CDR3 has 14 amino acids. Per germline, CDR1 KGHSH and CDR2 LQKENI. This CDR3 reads CASSPGQSNYGYTF. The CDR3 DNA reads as TGTGCCAGCTCGCCGGGACAGAGTAACTATGGCTACACCTTC.

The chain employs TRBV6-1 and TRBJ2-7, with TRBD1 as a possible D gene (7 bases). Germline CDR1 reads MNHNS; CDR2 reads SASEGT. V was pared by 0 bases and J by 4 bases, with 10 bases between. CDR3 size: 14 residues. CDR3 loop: CASSEAQGGYEQYF. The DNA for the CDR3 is TGTGCCAGCAGTGAAGCCCAGGGGGGATACGAGCAGTACTTC.

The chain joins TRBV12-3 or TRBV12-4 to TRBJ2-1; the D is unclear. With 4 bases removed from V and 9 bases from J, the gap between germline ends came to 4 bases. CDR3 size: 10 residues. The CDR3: CASSSLEQFF. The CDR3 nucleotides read TGTGCCAGCAGTTCGCTTGAGCAGTTCTTC.

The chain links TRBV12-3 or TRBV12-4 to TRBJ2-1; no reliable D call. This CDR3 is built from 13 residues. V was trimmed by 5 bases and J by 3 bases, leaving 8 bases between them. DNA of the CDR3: TGTGCCAGCAGTCTATCACTCTACAATGAGCAGTTCTTC. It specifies CASSLSLYNEQFF.

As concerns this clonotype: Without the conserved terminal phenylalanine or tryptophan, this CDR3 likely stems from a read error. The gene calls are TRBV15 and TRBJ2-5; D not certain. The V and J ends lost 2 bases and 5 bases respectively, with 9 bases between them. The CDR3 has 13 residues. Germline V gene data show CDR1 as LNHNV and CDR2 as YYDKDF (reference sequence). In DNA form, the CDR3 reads TGTGCCACCAGCAGACATACCGGCGAGACCCAGTACCTC. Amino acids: CATSRHTGETQYL.

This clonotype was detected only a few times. CDR3 nucleotide sequence: TGCGCCAGCAGCTTGGGAGGGTCCCCCTCGGAGACCCAGTACTTC. This translates into CASSLGGSPSETQYF. V is TRBV5-1 and J is TRBJ2-5; weak D call: TRBD2 (5 bases). V gave up 0 bases and J gave up 5 bases, with 14 bases separating them. The CDR3 sequence is 15 residues long. Germline V gives CDR1 SGHRS, CDR2 YFSETQ.

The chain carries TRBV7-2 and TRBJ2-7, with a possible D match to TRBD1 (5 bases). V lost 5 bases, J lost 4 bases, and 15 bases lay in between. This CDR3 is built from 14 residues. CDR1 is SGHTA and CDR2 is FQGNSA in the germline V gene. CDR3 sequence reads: CASSEKGLGYEQYF. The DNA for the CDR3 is TGTGCCAGCAGCGAAAAGGGGTTGGGGTACGAGCAGTACTTC.

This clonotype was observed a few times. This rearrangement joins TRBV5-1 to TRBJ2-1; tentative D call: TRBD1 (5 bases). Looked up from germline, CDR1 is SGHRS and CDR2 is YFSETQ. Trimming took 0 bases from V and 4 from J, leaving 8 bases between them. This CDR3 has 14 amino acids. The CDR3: CASSLGTGYNEQFF. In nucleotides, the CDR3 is TGCGCCAGCAGCTTGGGAACAGGTTACAATGAGCAGTTCTTC.

The CDR3 here is CSVVGGQGSYEQYF. CDR3 bases: TGCAGCGTTGTAGGAGGACAGGGGTCCTACGAGCAGTACTTC. V gene TRBV29-1 combines with J gene TRBJ2-7; the match to TRBD1 covers 9 bases. This CDR3 region has 14 residues. V was pared by 4 bases and J by 1 base, with 5 bases of the junction left unmatched. Germline CDR1 reads SQVTM; CDR2 reads ANQGSEA.

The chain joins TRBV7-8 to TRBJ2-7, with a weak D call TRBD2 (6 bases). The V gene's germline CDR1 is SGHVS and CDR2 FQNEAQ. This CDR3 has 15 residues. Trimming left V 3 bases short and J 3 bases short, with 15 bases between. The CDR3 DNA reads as TGTGCCAGCAGCTTTAGCTGGGGGACTGGCTACGAGCAGTACTTC. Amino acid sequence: CASSFSWGTGYEQYF.